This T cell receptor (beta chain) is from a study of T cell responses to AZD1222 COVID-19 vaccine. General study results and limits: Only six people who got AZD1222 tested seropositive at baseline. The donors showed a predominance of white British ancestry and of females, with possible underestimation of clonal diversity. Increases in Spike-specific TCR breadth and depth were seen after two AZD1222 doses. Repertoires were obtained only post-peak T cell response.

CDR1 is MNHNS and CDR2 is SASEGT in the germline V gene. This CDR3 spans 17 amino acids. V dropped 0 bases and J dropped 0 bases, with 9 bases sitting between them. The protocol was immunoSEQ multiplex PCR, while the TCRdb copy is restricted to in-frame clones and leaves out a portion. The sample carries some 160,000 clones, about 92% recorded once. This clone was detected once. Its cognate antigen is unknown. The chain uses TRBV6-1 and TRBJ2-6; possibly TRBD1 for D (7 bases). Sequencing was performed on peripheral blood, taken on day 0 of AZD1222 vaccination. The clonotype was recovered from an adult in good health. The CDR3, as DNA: TGTGCCAGCAGTGAAGCGGAGGGGGCCTCTGGGGCCAACGTCCTGACTTTC. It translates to CASSEAEGASGANVLTF.